These 23 T cell receptor beta chains share one sample of origin, sequenced in a study of Graves' ophthalmopathy and Graves' hyperthyroidism. RNA transcripts provided the template for amplifying TCR beta CDR3 regions. First-round RT-PCR with HTBI primers preceded a second-round multiplex PCR. Each CDR3 protein gets one entry after TCRdb re-called the multiplex PCR reads with MiXCR. The sample holds some 380,000 distinct CDR3 sequences, 15% to 17% seen once. The sequenced sample consisted of peripheral blood. These receptors all come from a woman aged 18-29 years with stable Graves' hyperthyroidism.

This clonotype was detected ten times or more. CDR3 in amino acids: CASKFRDRSYYTF. DNA of the CDR3: TGTGCCAGCAAATTCCGGGACCGCTCTTACTACACCTTC. This chain links TRBV6-1 with TRBJ1-2; possibly TRBD1 for D (5 bases). Per the germline V gene, CDR1 is MNHNS and CDR2 is SASEGT. V lost 7 bases to trimming and J lost 10 bases, with 19 bases between them. This CDR3 is built from 13 residues.

This clonotype was observed many times. The chain has TRBV19 and TRBJ1-5, with a tentative D call TRBD1 (5 bases). V dropped 6 bases and J dropped 1 base, with 19 bases sitting between them. Germline-derived CDR1 and CDR2 are LNHDA and SQIVND (reference sequence). This CDR3 has 17 residues. The CDR3: CASSLHGTRASNQPQHF. DNA of the CDR3: TGTGCCAGTAGCCTCCACGGGACCAGGGCCAGCAATCAGCCCCAGCATTTT. Based on the CDR3 plus reference TRBV19 and TRBJ1-5, the full variable domain is DGGITQSPKYLFRKEGQNVTLSCEQNLNHDAMYWYRQDPGQGLRLIYYSQIVNDFQKGDIAEGYSVSREKKESFPLTVTSAQKNPTAFYLCASSLHGTRASNQPQHFGDGTRLSIL.

This clonotype was seen more than once but under ten times. The rearrangement joins TRBV12-3 or TRBV12-4 to TRBJ2-7; 11 bases are a match to TRBD1. This CDR3 has 16 amino acids. The junction had 15 bases not matched to a gene; V was cut back by 8 bases and J by 6 bases. The CDR3 DNA is TGTGCCAGCGGCCCCAGATGGGGACAGGGGGGGGGCGAGCAGTACTTC. It is translated as CASGPRWGQGGGEQYF.

As regards this clonotype: This may arise from a read error, as a much more abundant clone is one base away. V usage is TRBV6-1 and J usage is TRBJ2-5; D remains unclear. The length of the CDR3 is 12 residues. The V gene's germline CDR1 is MNHNS and CDR2 SASEGT. CDR3: CASAEGQETKYF. In nucleotides, the CDR3 is TGTGCCAGCGCGGAAGGGCAAGAGACCAAGTACTTC.

The V gene is TRBV6-2 or TRBV6-3, the J gene TRBJ2-7; 7 bases are a match to TRBD1. The germline gives CDR1 MNHEY, CDR2 SVGEGT. The CDR3 has 12 amino acids. V was clipped by 10 bases and J by 1 base; unmatched bases: 4. CDR3 in amino acids: CATEGQSYEQYF. CDR3 bases: TGTGCCACCGAGGGACAGTCCTACGAGCAGTACTTC.

There are many counts of this clonotype. The genes are TRBV6-1 and TRBJ2-5; 14 bases agree with TRBD2. The CDR3 has 17 amino acids. The germline CDR1 and CDR2 sequences are MNHNS and SASEGT. The CDR3 DNA follows: TGTGCTTCAGCACCCTTCGGACTAGCGGGGGGTCAAGAGACCCAGTACTTC. This sequence encodes CASAPFGLAGGQETQYF.

This clonotype was detected many times. J is TRBJ2-7 and V is TRBV14; tentatively, D is TRBD1 (5 bases). The CDR3 loop spans 13 amino acids. V was pared by 4 bases and J by 6 bases, with 13 bases between. From germline, CDR1 is SGHDN and CDR2 FVKESK. The CDR3 protein is CASSPAGSTEQYF. The CDR3 bases are TGTGCCAGCAGCCCCGCAGGGTCTACCGAGCAGTACTTC. Full variable domain (missing parts from reference TRBV14 and TRBJ2-7): EAGVTQFPSHSVIEKGQTVTLRCDPISGHDNLYWYRRVMGKEIKFLLHFVKESKQDESGMPNNRFLAERTGGTYSTLKVQPAELEDSGVYFCASSPAGSTEQYFGPGTRLTVT.

This clonotype has at least ten counts. The chain uses TRBV7-2 and TRBJ2-7, with 11 bases identical to TRBD2. J gave up 5 bases and V 5 bases, and 5 bases lay outside the gene matches. Germline values: CDR1 SGHTA, CDR2 FQGNSA. This CDR3 region has 14 residues. The chain's CDR3 is CASSPSGGFHEQYF. CDR3 nucleotide sequence: TGTGCCAGCAGCCCTAGCGGGGGGTTCCACGAGCAGTACTTC.

This clonotype was observed a few times. The chain combines TRBV7-9 with TRBJ1-1; TRBD1 is a possible D gene (6 bases). Germline CDR1 is SEHNR and CDR2 is FQNEAQ (reference sequence). The V and J ends lost 9 bases and 5 bases respectively, with 19 bases between them. The CDR3 is 14 residues long. The CDR3 region is CASGDQGGGTEAFF. CDR3 bases: TGTGCCAGTGGGGACCAGGGAGGGGGAACTGAAGCTTTCTTT.

This clonotype was detected a few times. The CDR3 DNA is TGTGCCTGGACAACTAGCGGGGAACAAGAGACCCAGTACTTC. Protein product: CAWTTSGEQETQYF. This rearrangement joins TRBV30 to TRBJ2-5; 10 bases are a match to TRBD2. Germline V gives CDR1 GTSNPN, CDR2 SVGIG (reference sequence). The CDR3 consists of 14 residues. With V trimmed by 4 bases and J by 2 bases, 4 bases remained unmatched.

This clonotype was seen a handful of times. The chain employs TRBV5-4 and TRBJ2-2; TRBD2 matches 8 bases. The CDR3 runs to 14 residues. The germline gives CDR1 SGHNT, CDR2 YYREEE (reference sequence). The junction had 7 bases not matched to a gene; V was cut back by 5 bases and J by 7 bases. The CDR3 bases are TGTGCCAGCAGTCCCGGGGGGGCCGTCGGGGAGCTGTTTTTT. It is translated as CASSPGGAVGELFF. Variable domain in full (rest from reference TRBV5-4 and TRBJ2-2): ETGVTQSPTHLIKTRGQQVTLRCSSQSGHNTVSWYQQALGQGPQFIFQYYREEENGRGNFPPRFSGLQFPNYSSELNVNALELDDSALYLCASSPGGAVGELFFGEGSRLTVL.

This clonotype was seen repeatedly, ten times or more. The chain carries TRBV6-8 and TRBJ1-2; no clear D gene. The ends were cut back, 8 bases at V and 3 bases at J, with 13 bases in the middle. The germline gives CDR1 MNHGY, CDR2 SAAAGT. The CDR3 consists of 13 residues. The chain's CDR3 is CASGSRFYYGYTF. CDR3 DNA sequence: TGTGCCAGCGGGTCTCGGTTTTACTATGGCTACACCTTC.

The chain combines TRBV19 with TRBJ1-5, with 9 positions matching TRBD1. The germline V gene has CDR1 LNHDA and CDR2 SQIVND (reference sequence). The CDR3 is 13 amino acids. The trim removed 8 bases at V and 6 bases at J, leaving 5 bases unmatched. The CDR3 nucleotides read TGTGCCAGTCTGGACAGGGGTAGTCAGCCCCAGCATTTT. It specifies CASLDRGSQPQHF.

In this sample, this clonotype turned up many times. V and J are TRBV6-2 or TRBV6-3 and TRBJ2-5, with D perhaps matching TRBD2 (6 bases). The V and J ends lost 8 bases and 5 bases respectively, with 15 bases between them. CDR1 and CDR2 (germline): MNHEY, SVGEGT. The CDR3 contains 13 residues. The chain's CDR3 is CASAHAGRETQYF. CDR3 DNA: TGTGCCAGCGCGCATGCAGGGAGGGAGACCCAGTACTTC.

This chain connects TRBV19 to TRBJ1-6; D not resolved. Trimming pared 5 bases from V and 7 bases from J, leaving 15 bases between. In germline, CDR1 is LNHDA, CDR2 SQIVND (reference sequence). CDR3 length: 15 residues. The CDR3, as DNA: TGTGCCAGTAGTCCCCGGAATGTCAAGAATTCACCCCTCCACTTT. This encodes CASSPRNVKNSPLHF.

In this sample, this clonotype turned up many times. V usage is TRBV24-1 and J usage is TRBJ1-5, with unresolved D. Per germline, CDR1 KGHDR and CDR2 SFDVKD. The CDR3 runs 15 residues. Trimming shortened V by 3 bases and J by 3 bases, and 11 bases separated the two germline ends. CDR3 residues: CATSDPSRNNQPQHF. CDR3 DNA sequence: TGTGCCACCAGTGATCCGAGTCGGAACAATCAGCCCCAGCATTTT.

In this sample, this clonotype turned up many times. V usage is TRBV6-1 and J usage is TRBJ1-1, with TRBD1 as a possible D gene (6 bases). V dropped 2 bases and J dropped 6 bases, with 10 bases sitting between them. The CDR3 sequence is 13 residues long. The germline V gene has CDR1 MNHNS and CDR2 SASEGT. The CDR3 protein is CASSEYAGAEAFF. The CDR3 coding sequence is TGTGCCAGCAGTGAATATGCAGGGGCTGAAGCTTTCTTT.

At least ten counts were recorded for this clonotype. The rearrangement joins TRBV27 to TRBJ1-5; TRBD1 aligns across 10 bases. From germline, CDR1 is MNHEY and CDR2 SMNVEV (reference sequence). V gave up 8 bases and J gave up 6 bases; unmatched junction bases: 7. The length of the CDR3 is 14 residues. CDR3 sequence (DNA): TGTGCCAGCGGGGACAGGGGCCCGGGTCAGCCCCAGCATTTT. Its protein is CASGDRGPGQPQHF.

Many counts were recorded for this clonotype. The V gene is TRBV7-8, the J gene TRBJ1-2; the match to TRBD1 covers 7 bases. V shed 5 bases and J 4 bases; nucleotides not matched to a gene: 7. The CDR3 runs 14 residues. Germline V CDR1 and CDR2: SGHVS, FQNEAQ. CDR3 nucleotide sequence: TGTGCCAGCAGCACACTTGGACAGGCCTATGGCTACACCTTC. Protein: CASSTLGQAYGYTF.

This clonotype was recorded many times. This chain connects TRBV20-1 to TRBJ1-2, with 9 bases aligning to TRBD1. This CDR3 comprises 14 residues. V gave up 1 base and J gave up 4 bases; unmatched junction bases: 4. CDR1 and CDR2 (germline): DFQATT, SNEGSKA (reference sequence). In DNA, the CDR3 is TGCAGTGCTAGAGTAGAGACAGGGGGCTATGGCTACACCTTC. It translates to CSARVETGGYGYTF.

This clonotype was seen at least ten times. This chain links TRBV5-1 with TRBJ2-5; D may be TRBD1 (7 bases). CDR1 is SGHRS, CDR2 YFSETQ, per germline. The CDR3 spans 13 residues. V was pared by 4 bases and J by 3 bases, with 10 bases between. CDR3 nucleotides: TGCGCCAGCAGCGGAGGGACAGAAGAGACCCAGTACTTC. This gives the protein CASSGGTEETQYF.

This clonotype was seen ten or more times. Sequence at one end of the junction differs from germline and may be a read error. The chain employs TRBV5-1 and TRBJ2-7; D gene uncertain. This CDR3 has 14 amino acids. CDR1 and CDR2 (germline): SGHRS, YFSETQ. DNA of the CDR3: TGTGCCAGCAGTTTAGGGCAGAGCTCCTACGAGCAGTACTTC. Its protein product is CASSLGQSSYEQYF.

This clonotype has at least ten counts. The chain joins TRBV19 to TRBJ1-5; D is ambiguous. Germline values: CDR1 LNHDA, CDR2 SQIVND (reference sequence). V lost 6 bases to trimming and J lost 7 bases, with 13 bases between them. The CDR3 runs 13 residues. The DNA for the CDR3 is TGTGCCAGTAGGGAATTGGGTTACCAGCCCCAGCATTTT. This codes for CASRELGYQPQHF. The full variable domain, rest sourced from reference TRBV19 and TRBJ1-5, is DGGITQSPKYLFRKEGQNVTLSCEQNLNHDAMYWYRQDPGQGLRLIYYSQIVNDFQKGDIAEGYSVSREKKESFPLTVTSAQKNPTAFYLCASRELGYQPQHFGDGTRLSIL.